The T cell receptor beta chain described here comes from a study of CD8 T cells in Susac syndrome. Reverse transcription of roughly 0.5 to 1 ug RNA was performed with random hexamers. MiXCR was run by TCRdb on the immunoSEQ multiplex PCR reads, yielding one entry per CDR3 protein. The sample shows around 130,000 distinct CDR3 sequences, roughly 80% of them seen only once. The germline CDR1 and CDR2 sequences are SGHVS and FNYEAQ. The CDR3 extends over 20 amino acids. V was pared by 1 base and J by 0 bases, with 17 bases of the junction left unmatched. CD8+ and CD4+ T cells from blood underwent TCR beta sequencing, which was carried out in a high-throughput format. TEMRA cells were FACS-enriched, while CD8+ and CD4+ T cells were negatively isolated.

The chain uses TRBV7-6 and TRBJ1-1, with 7 bases matching TRBD1. The sequence came from a human donor with multiple sclerosis. The sequencing sample was made of CD8+ T cells from PBMCs. CDR3 region: CASSLERGPGGGYMNTEAFF. CDR3 DNA sequence: TGTGCCAGCAGCTTAGAACGGGGGCCAGGGGGAGGATATATGAACACTGAAGCTTTCTTT.